The sequence of this T cell receptor beta chain was determined in a study of blood T cell repertoires in COVID-19. Whole-study context: Samples of COVID-19 (acute and convalescent) were obtained from the United States, Italy and Spain. The cDNA or gDNA used as material had been derived from T cells, B-cell-depleted T cells, or PBMCs.

Authors' data handling: Reference gene primer amplification gave nucleated cell count estimates. Using immunoSEQ multiplex PCR, the repertoire was profiled, and TCRdb retains in-frame clones only, with some absent. V, J and clone size are taken as reported in that table, and D and trimming were inferred from the DNA itself. The table shows 100,000 to 140,000 clones, with more than 70% occurring only once. The CDR3 contains 14 residues. V shed 1 base, J shed 7 bases, and the junction held 4 bases outside the gene matches. Germline assignment: CDR1 SGHTA and CDR2 FQGTGA. The clonotype comes from a human donor in a cohort sampled during active COVID-19. The chain carries TRBV7-3 and TRBJ2-1; TRBD2 agrees at 7 bases. Sequencing was carried out using peripheral blood. CDR3 loop: CASSLRGLLNEQFF. The CDR3 DNA follows: TGTGCCAGCAGCTTAAGGGGACTATTAAATGAGCAGTTCTTC.